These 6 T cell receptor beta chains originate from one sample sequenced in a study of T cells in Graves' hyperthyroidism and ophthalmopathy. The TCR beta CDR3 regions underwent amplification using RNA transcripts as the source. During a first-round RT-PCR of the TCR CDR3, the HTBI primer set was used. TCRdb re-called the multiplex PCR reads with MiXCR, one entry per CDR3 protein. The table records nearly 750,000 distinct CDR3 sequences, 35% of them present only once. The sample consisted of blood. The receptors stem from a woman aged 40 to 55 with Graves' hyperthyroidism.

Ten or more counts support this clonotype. The CDR3 DNA follows: TGTGCCAGCAGCTTAGCGTTGGGGGGCACTGAAGCTTTCTTT. Translated: CASSLALGGTEAFF. This sequence joins TRBV7-2 and TRBJ1-1; D is perhaps TRBD1 (5 bases). CDR1 and CDR2 from the germline V gene are SGHTA and FQGNSA. This CDR3 is built from 14 residues. V gave up 0 bases and J gave up 4 bases, with 9 bases separating them.

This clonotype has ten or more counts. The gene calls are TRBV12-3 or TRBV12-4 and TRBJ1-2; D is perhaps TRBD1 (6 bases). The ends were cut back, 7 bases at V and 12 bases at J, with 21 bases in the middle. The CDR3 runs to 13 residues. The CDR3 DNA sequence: TGTGCCAGCACGCACTCGACAGGCTTCTTGAACACCTTC. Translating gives CASTHSTGFLNTF.

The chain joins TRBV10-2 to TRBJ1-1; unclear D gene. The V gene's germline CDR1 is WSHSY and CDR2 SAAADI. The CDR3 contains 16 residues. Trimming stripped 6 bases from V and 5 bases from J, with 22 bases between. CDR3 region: CASSPEPGAVRTEAFF. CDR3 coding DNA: TGCGCCAGCAGCCCAGAACCGGGAGCAGTACGAACTGAAGCTTTCTTT.

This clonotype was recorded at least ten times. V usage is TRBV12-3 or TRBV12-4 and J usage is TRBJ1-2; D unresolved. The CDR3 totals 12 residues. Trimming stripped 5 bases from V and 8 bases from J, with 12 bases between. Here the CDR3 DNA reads TGTGCCAGCAGTCTCACACGAGGGGGCTACACCTTC. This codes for CASSLTRGGYTF.

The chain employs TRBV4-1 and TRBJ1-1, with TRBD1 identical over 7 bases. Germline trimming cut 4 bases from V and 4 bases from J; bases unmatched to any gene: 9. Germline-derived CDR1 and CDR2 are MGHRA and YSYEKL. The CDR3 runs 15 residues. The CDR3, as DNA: TGCGCCAGCAGCCCTATACAGGGGTCAGCCACTGAAGCTTTCTTT. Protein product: CASSPIQGSATEAFF.

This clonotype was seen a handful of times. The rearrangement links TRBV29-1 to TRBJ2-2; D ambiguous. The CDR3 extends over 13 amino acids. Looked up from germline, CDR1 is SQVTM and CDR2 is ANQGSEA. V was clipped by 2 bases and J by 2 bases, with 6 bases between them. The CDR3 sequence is CSVESVNTGELFF. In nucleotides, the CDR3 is TGCAGCGTTGAATCGGTTAACACCGGGGAGCTGTTTTTT.